These T cell receptor beta chains were read from a single sample in a study of cytomegalovirus exposure and HLA in healthy donors. This table comes from immunoSEQ multiplex PCR, and its TCRdb copy is limited to in-frame clones, with some not included. The sample lists more than 130,000 clones; around 82% were seen once. The sample was PBMCs. All receptors derive from a man aged 35-49 years in good health and CMV-seropositive. CDR3s leave out the opening cysteine and the closing phenylalanine or tryptophan. The D gene is left open where the match is weak.

d_gene,j_gene,v_gene,CDR3aa
.,TRBJ1-6,TRBV6-1,ASSERVGSSYNSPLH
.,TRBJ1-5,TRBV2,ASSEERLSNQPQH
.,TRBJ2-7,TRBV6-1,ASSLSRSSYEQY
.,TRBJ2-2,TRBV7-9,SSSLATGDTGELF
.,TRBJ1-1,TRBV7-2,ASSPRTEAF
.,TRBJ2-7,TRBV19,ASSATGSSYEQY
TRBD2,TRBJ2-5,TRBV7-9,ASSLGLAGGSGAQY
.,TRBJ2-5,TRBV19,ASSGPAGAQY
.,TRBJ1-5,TRBV27,ASGHSSNQPQH
.,TRBJ1-6,TRBV4-3,ASSQDRASYNSPLH
.,TRBJ1-1,TRBV10-2,ASTLTGLNTEAF
.,TRBJ1-1,TRBV5-1,ASSLVPGGGISREDTEAF
.,TRBJ1-1,TRBV9,ASSVVHAVPGAF
TRBD1,TRBJ1-1,TRBV7-9,SSSLGTGVYTEAF
TRBD1,TRBJ1-2,TRBV27,ASTKSTGGKNYGYT
.,TRBJ2-2,TRBV7-2,ASSSLSSGELF
TRBD2,TRBJ2-5,TRBV7-9,ASSPDQGSSGRARETQY
TRBD2,TRBJ2-5,TRBV9,ASSPWTSGETQY
TRBD1,TRBJ2-7,TRBV4-3,ASSQDQGALVYEQY
TRBD1,TRBJ2-3,TRBV7-2,ASSSTGRDTQY
TRBD2,TRBJ2-7,TRBV29-1,SVSTRTSGPYEQY
.,TRBJ2-1,TRBV9,ASSVTVALSSYNEQF
TRBD1,TRBJ1-1,TRBV18,ASSFDRGNMNTEAF
TRBD1,TRBJ2-1,TRBV18,ASSPPSGQGAEQF
TRBD1,TRBJ1-6,TRBV11-2,ASSFIGQGFTPLH
.,TRBJ1-1,TRBV10-3,AISESGRAPEAF
TRBD1,TRBJ2-7,TRBV5-4,ASSLGTGYEQY
TRBD1,TRBJ1-5,TRBV19,ASSSQGGVGQPQH
.,TRBJ2-2,TRBV18,ASSPPGGFNTGELF
TRBD1,TRBJ2-1,TRBV6-5,ASSYDRGSYNEQF
TRBD1,TRBJ2-4,TRBV4-3,ASSQAVSVGTGPKNIQY
TRBD2,TRBJ2-1,TRBV30,AWSDGPGLVFGEQF
TRBD1,TRBJ2-4,TRBV6-6,ASTPLGQVHIQY
TRBD2,TRBJ2-7,TRBV11-2,ASSLIESRSAGGRYEQY
.,TRBJ1-2,TRBV28,ASSLYQPGSAGYT
.,TRBJ2-2,TRBV5-1,ASSLYGGGELF
TRBD2,TRBJ2-5,TRBV11-2,ASSVSGSGGETQY
.,TRBJ2-6,TRBV27,ASSLNGPGANVLT
.,TRBJ1-1,TRBV7-9,ASSLTDSITEAF
.,TRBJ2-3,TRBV4-1,ASSHGQRQFTDTQY
TRBD1,TRBJ2-7,TRBV5-1,ASSLATGVGGEQY
.,TRBJ2-5,TRBV2,ASRRQLQETQY
TRBD1,TRBJ1-1,TRBV6-1,ASCSGTGGLPEAF
TRBD1,TRBJ2-7,TRBV19,ASSGQGSYEQY
TRBD1,TRBJ1-1,TRBV7-8,ASSLFGTVEAF
.,TRBJ1-4,TRBV19,ASTQGPNEKLF
.,TRBJ2-5,TRBV28,ASSLWEGPEDQETQY